This is a list of T cell receptor beta chains from one sample in a study of blood T cell repertoires in COVID-19. The table came from immunoSEQ multiplex PCR; TCRdb's copy has only in-frame clones and leaves some out. In the table there are a few hundred thousand clones, roughly four fifths of which are singletons. Sequenced: peripheral blood. The receptors were sampled from a man aged 25-45 years who had recovered from COVID-19. The CDR3 runs from the conserved cysteine through the conserved F or W. The D gene is left open where the match is weak. Expanded clones are given a class, and other clones once, few, many or no size at all.

>NA|TRBV5-1|TRBJ1-1|NA
TGCGCCAGCAGCTTGGCGTTGGAAAGGGGGAACACTGAAGCTTTCTTT
CASSLALERGNTEAFF
>NA|TRBV5-4|TRBJ1-2|NA
TGTGCCAGCAGCTCAGCGCCTACCTATGGCTACACCTTC
CASSSAPTYGYTF
>NA|TRBV28|TRBJ2-1|NA
TGTGCCAGCAGTTCTACAGTTCTCAATGAGCAGTTCTTC
CASSSTVLNEQFF
>NA|TRBV5-4|TRBJ2-1|NA
TGTGCCAGCAGCTTGGGGGCGACCGCGTACAATGAGCAGTTCTTC
CASSLGATAYNEQFF
>NA|TRBV7-2|TRBJ1-2|NA
TGTGCCAGCAGCTTGGGACATTATAGGGGCTATGGCTACACCTTC
CASSLGHYRGYGYTF
>NA|TRBV20-1|TRBJ2-2|NA
TGCAGTGCCCAGGTAGCCGGGGAGCTGTTTTTT
CSAQVAGELFF
>TRBD1|TRBV7-9|TRBJ2-2|NA
TGTGCCAGCAGGCCCGGGACAGCGAACACCGGGGAGCTGTTTTTT
CASRPGTANTGELFF
>NA|TRBV7-9|TRBJ2-1|NA
TGTGCCAGCAGCCTTAACAGGCCCGAGCAGTTCTTC
CASSLNRPEQFF
>TRBD1|TRBV7-9|TRBJ1-1|once
TGTGCCAGCAGCACACTGGGGACAGGGACCACTGAAGCTTTCTTT
CASSTLGTGTTEAFF
>NA|TRBV5-4|TRBJ2-3|NA
TGTGCCAGCAGCTTGGAGAGCACCAGCACAGATACGCAGTATTTT
CASSLESTSTDTQYF
>TRBD1|TRBV5-1|TRBJ1-2|NA
TGCGCCAGCAGCTTGACAGGGGGGAGGACAGGTGGCTACACCTTC
CASSLTGGRTGGYTF
>NA|TRBV7-3|TRBJ2-1|once
TGTGCCAGCAGCTCCGCTCCGGCGGCTGAGCAGTTCTTC
CASSSAPAAEQFF
>TRBD2|TRBV13|TRBJ2-7|NA
TGTGCCAGCAGCTTAGGTAGCCTAGCGGGGAGCGAGCAGTACTTC
CASSLGSLAGSEQYF
>NA|TRBV10-3|TRBJ2-1|once
TGTGCCATCAGTGAGTCGACTCGCGGGTATGAGCAGTTCTTC
CAISESTRGYEQFF
>TRBD2|TRBV4-1|TRBJ2-5|NA
TGCGCCAGCAGCCAAGACCCCACTAGCGGGGGGGAAGAGACCCAGTACTTC
CASSQDPTSGGEETQYF
>TRBD2|TRBV19|TRBJ2-3|NA
TGTGCCAGTAGTTATGGGGGGGGCACAGATACGCAGTATTTT
CASSYGGGTDTQYF
>NA|TRBV7-9|TRBJ2-3|NA
TGTGCCAGCAGCTCCTCAGATACGCAGTATTTT
CASSSSDTQYF
>TRBD1|TRBV28|TRBJ1-5|NA
TGTGCCAGCAGTTTCTCCGGGACAGGGGGCAGGCCCCAGCATTTT
CASSFSGTGGRPQHF
>NA|TRBV27|TRBJ1-6|NA
TGTGCCAGCAGTTTCGGGGGACTGGCACCCCTCCACTTT
CASSFGGLAPLHF
>TRBD1|TRBV9|TRBJ2-5|NA
TGTGCCAGCAGCTTGACAGGGGGCCCTACAGAGACCCAGTACTTC
CASSLTGGPTETQYF
>TRBD1|TRBV7-9|TRBJ2-7|NA
TGTGCCAGCCGACAGGGACCCGGGCACGAGCAGTACTTC
CASRQGPGHEQYF
>TRBD2|TRBV5-6|TRBJ2-7|NA
TGTGCCAGCAGCTCTCAGCGGGGGAACTCCTACGAGCAGTACTTC
CASSSQRGNSYEQYF
>NA|TRBV28|TRBJ1-1|NA
TGTGCCAGCCGAGGGGGGAACACTGAAGCTTTCTTT
CASRGGNTEAFF
>NA|TRBV5-1|TRBJ2-4|once
TGCGCCAGCAGCTTAAACATCCAGACAGAAAACATTCAGTACTTC
CASSLNIQTENIQYF
>NA|TRBV4-1|TRBJ1-4|many
TGCGCCAGCAGCCTTGTTCTTTCTGACCCTAGGAGGGAAAAACTGTTTTTT
CASSLVLSDPRREKLFF
>TRBD1|TRBV7-8|TRBJ1-1|NA
TGTGCCAGCAGCCTAGGGAGACAGGGTTTTATCACTGAAGCTTTCTTT
CASSLGRQGFITEAFF
>NA|TRBV15|TRBJ2-7|NA
TGTGCCACCTCTGAGCAGGGGACTATTGGATACGAGCAGTACTTC
CATSEQGTIGYEQYF
>NA|TRBV6-1|TRBJ1-1|few
TGTGCCAGCAGTGAAGGGGGGGGCGGCTCCACTGAAGCTTTCTTT
CASSEGGGGSTEAFF
>NA|TRBV4-2|TRBJ2-6|NA
TGTGCCAGCAGCCCGAAACAGGGAGACTCTGGGGCCAACGTCCTGACTTTC
CASSPKQGDSGANVLTF
>NA|TRBV18|TRBJ1-1|few
TGTGCCAGCTCACCCCAGTTTATGAACACTGAAGCTTTCTTT
CASSPQFMNTEAFF
>NA|TRBV5-1|TRBJ2-2|NA
TGCGCCAGCAGCTTGGATGGAGGGGCCCACACCGGGGAGCTGTTTTTT
CASSLDGGAHTGELFF
>TRBD1|TRBV19|TRBJ2-2|NA
TGTGCCAGTAGTGCTCCGGGACAGGGATCCCCCGGGGAGCTGTTTTTT
CASSAPGQGSPGELFF
>TRBD2|TRBV4-1|TRBJ2-5|NA
TGCGCCAGCAGCCAGAGCCTCGGCGGACTAGCGGGGAGAGAGACCCAGTACTTC
CASSQSLGGLAGRETQYF
>TRBD1|TRBV23-1|TRBJ2-3|NA
TGCGCCAGCAACCCAACCCGGGACAGGGGTTTGAACACAGATACGCAGTATTTT
CASNPTRDRGLNTDTQYF
>NA|TRBV4-1|TRBJ1-1|once
TGCGCCAGCAGCCAAGATCTAGGGGCTGGTGGGAACACTGAAGCTTTCTTT
CASSQDLGAGGNTEAFF
>TRBD2|TRBV3-1/TRBV3-2|TRBJ2-3|NA
TGTGCCAGCAGCCGAGTAGCCGGGACTAGCGATCATACGCAGTATTTT
CASSRVAGTSDHTQYF
>NA|TRBV20-1|TRBJ1-1|NA
TGCAGTGCTAAGGTGTTAGGGGGAGAGGTCTTT
CSAKVLGGEVF
>NA|TRBV18|TRBJ2-7|NA
TGTGCCAGCTCAGCCGGAGGAGGGCCCCCCTACGAGCAGTACTTC
CASSAGGGPPYEQYF
>NA|TRBV5-5|TRBJ2-2|NA
TGTGCCAGCAGCCAAACCCTAAACGGAGCCGGGGAGCTGTTTTTT
CASSQTLNGAGELFF
>TRBD1|TRBV5-1|TRBJ1-1|NA
TGCGCCAGCAGCCCGGGACAGGGGATTTTGAACACTGAAGCTTTCTTT
CASSPGQGILNTEAFF
>TRBD1|TRBV5-1|TRBJ1-6|NA
TGCGCCAGCAGCCCGTACGGACAGGGGGCTAGTTCACCCCTCCACTTT
CASSPYGQGASSPLHF
>NA|TRBV9|TRBJ2-2|once
TGTGCCAGCAGCGTAGAACAGGGAGCCGGGGAGCTGTTTTTT
CASSVEQGAGELFF
>TRBD1|TRBV6-5|TRBJ2-7|NA
TGTGCCAGCCGGGACAGCTCCTACGAGCAGTACTTC
CASRDSSYEQYF
>TRBD1|TRBV2|TRBJ2-6|NA
TGTGCCAGCAGTGGACAGGGGGCTTCTGGGGCCAACGTCCTGACTTTC
CASSGQGASGANVLTF
>TRBD1|TRBV11-2|TRBJ2-1|NA
TGTGCCAGCAGCTTCTATCAGGGGGCGGATGAGCAGTTCTTC
CASSFYQGADEQFF
>NA|TRBV9|TRBJ1-4|NA
TGTGCCAGCAGCGTAGATATAGGGGTTAATGAAAAACTGTTTTTT
CASSVDIGVNEKLFF